The 21 T cell receptor beta chains in this list originate from one sample, sequenced in a study of blood T cell repertoires in COVID-19. Clones were sequenced by immunoSEQ multiplex PCR, and TCRdb holds only the in-frame ones, with some missing. This sample carries 150,000 to 200,000 clones, approximately 88% of them seen once, and the ten largest clones take about 5%. Sequenced material: PBMCs or T cells enriched from blood (not recorded which). The receptors come from a man between 65 and 85 years old who had been exposed to COVID-19.

This chain links TRBV6-5 with TRBJ1-5; 8 nucleotides match TRBD1. Germline loops: CDR1 MNHEY, CDR2 SVGAGI. Trimming cost V 9 bases and J 8 bases; bases outside gene matches: 9. The CDR3 consists of 13 residues. This CDR3 is CASDRGRLEPQHF. Written as DNA, the CDR3 is TGTGCCAGTGACAGGGGAAGATTAGAGCCCCAGCATTTT.

The rearrangement uses TRBV28 and TRBJ2-1, with TRBD2 matching over 8 bases. CDR3 length: 15 residues. CDR1 and CDR2 from the germline V gene are MDHEN and SYDVKM. Trimming took 4 bases from V and 5 from J; bases not matched to a gene: 7. The CDR3 loop reads CASSSPSGRDNEQFF. The DNA for the CDR3 is TGTGCCAGCAGTTCCCCCAGCGGGAGAGACAATGAGCAGTTCTTC.

This chain links TRBV6-5 with TRBJ2-1, with unresolved D. The CDR3 runs to 12 residues. V was cut by 8 bases and J by 8 bases, with 13 bases left in between. The germline gives CDR1 MNHEY, CDR2 SVGAGI. CDR3 nucleotides: TGTGCCAGCGGTCTAACGGGTGATGAGCAGTTCTTC. This encodes CASGLTGDEQFF.

The chain combines TRBV6-5 with TRBJ1-2; D is unresolved. V was shortened by 6 bases and J by 4 bases, with 18 bases between the two germline ends. This CDR3 has 15 residues. Looked up from germline, CDR1 is MNHEY and CDR2 is SVGAGI. CDR3 region: CASSLGRAYLYGYTF. The CDR3 DNA follows: TGTGCCAGCAGCCTCGGGAGGGCTTACCTCTATGGCTACACCTTC.

The rearrangement joins TRBV5-1 to TRBJ2-7, with TRBD2 matching 8 bases. The germline V gene has CDR1 SGHRS and CDR2 YFSETQ. The CDR3 spans 14 residues. Trimming removed 5 bases from V and 6 bases from J; junction bases left unmatched: 10. This CDR3 is CASSPSGSLGEQYF. In nucleotides, the CDR3 is TGCGCCAGCAGTCCCAGCGGGAGTCTAGGCGAGCAGTACTTC.

This chain links TRBV5-1 with TRBJ2-3; D not resolved. The CDR3 runs 15 residues. In germline, CDR1 is SGHRS, CDR2 YFSETQ. V was trimmed by 0 bases and J by 2 bases, leaving 10 bases between them. CDR3: CASSLDGRYTDTQYF. The CDR3 bases are TGCGCCAGCAGCTTGGACGGTCGGTACACAGATACGCAGTATTTT. Looking up the rest from reference TRBV5-1 and TRBJ2-3 gives the full variable domain: KAGVTQTPRYLIKTRGQQVTLSCSPISGHRSVSWYQQTPGQGLQFLFEYFSETQRNKGNFPGRFSGRQFSNSRSEMNVSTLELGDSALYLCASSLDGRYTDTQYFGPGTRLTVL.

This sequence joins TRBV25-1 and TRBJ1-1, with TRBD1 matching over 7 bases. The germline CDR1 and CDR2 sequences are MGHDK and SYGVNS. J gave up 5 bases and V 5 bases, and 2 bases lay outside the gene matches. CDR3 length: 12 residues. The CDR3 coding sequence is TGTGCCAGCAGTAGACAGGGAACTGAAGCTTTCTTT. This gives the protein CASSRQGTEAFF.

This clone appeared once. The chain joins TRBV7-2 to TRBJ1-6, with D perhaps matching TRBD1 (5 bases). Trimming removed 6 bases from V and 14 bases from J, with 14 bases in between. In germline, CDR1 is SGHTA, CDR2 FQGNSA. The CDR3 spans 12 residues. CDR3 coding DNA: TGTGCCAGCAGTCCGGACATTCGAACCCTCCACTTT. It codes for CASSPDIRTLHF.

This chain links TRBV9 with TRBJ2-7, with TRBD1 matching over 10 bases. Germline V lookup: CDR1 SGDLS, CDR2 YYNGEE. There are 19 residues in the CDR3. V gave up 1 base and J gave up 2 bases; unmatched junction bases: 15. DNA of the CDR3: TGTGCCAGCAGCGTATATCCCGCCGGACAGGGGGGCGCTACCTACGAGCAGTACTTC. Amino acid sequence: CASSVYPAGQGGATYEQYF.

The chain is built from TRBV9 and TRBJ2-1, with 7 bases that match TRBD2. V was pared by 4 bases and J by 2 bases, with 12 bases of the junction left unmatched. CDR3 length equals 17 residues. The V gene's germline CDR1 is SGDLS and CDR2 YYNGEE. The CDR3 coding sequence is TGTGCCAGCAGCTTAACGGCGGCCGGGGGGACCTACAATGAGCAGTTCTTC. This translates into CASSLTAAGGTYNEQFF.

The V call is TRBV5-6, the J call TRBJ2-1; D possibly corresponds to TRBD2 (7 bases). CDR1 and CDR2 (germline): SGHDT, YYEEEE. This CDR3 has 17 residues. Trimming took 4 bases from V and 0 from J, leaving 17 bases between them. CDR3 sequence: CASSPAWRGHSYNEQFF. For the CDR3, the DNA is TGTGCCAGCAGCCCTGCTTGGCGGGGGCACTCCTACAATGAGCAGTTCTTC.

This rearrangement joins TRBV30 to TRBJ2-5; D is possibly TRBD2 (5 bases). Trimming shortened V by 2 bases and J by 3 bases, and 13 bases separated the two germline ends. This CDR3 has 14 residues. CDR1 and CDR2 from the germline V gene are GTSNPN and SVGIG (reference sequence). The CDR3 reads CAWSLPPGEETQYF. The CDR3 coding sequence is TGTGCCTGGAGTCTGCCGCCCGGGGAAGAGACCCAGTACTTC.

V usage is TRBV29-1 and J usage is TRBJ2-3; 8 positions agree with TRBD2. The CDR3 has 15 amino acids. The ends lost 3 bases at V and 0 bases at J; junction bases unmatched: 5. CDR1 is SQVTM, CDR2 ANQGSEA, per germline. Here the CDR3 DNA reads TGCAGCGTTGACCAGCCTAGCGGGAGCACAGATACGCAGTATTTT. Encoded protein: CSVDQPSGSTDTQYF.

CDR3 nucleotide sequence: TGTGCCAGCAGTTTTGAGCAGGCCTCCGGGCCCCAGCATTTT. The encoded protein is CASSFEQASGPQHF. The chain joins TRBV27 to TRBJ1-5; D unresolved. Germline V gives CDR1 MNHEY, CDR2 SMNVEV (reference sequence). Trimming took 3 bases from V and 9 from J, leaving 15 bases between them. CDR3 length: 14 amino acids.

The J gene is TRBJ2-1, the V gene TRBV6-5; D may be TRBD1 (6 bases). The CDR3 length is 14 residues. Trimming took off 8 bases at V and 4 bases at J, with 15 bases between the two ends. CDR1 and CDR2 from the germline V gene are MNHEY and SVGAGI. CDR3 DNA: TGTGCCAGCCTAACTGGACAGCGTTACAATGAGCAGTTCTTC. Its protein is CASLTGQRYNEQFF.

The CDR3 DNA reads as TGTGCCAGCAGCCGGGGCGCTCTAGCGGGGATCTACGAGCAGTACTTC. Translation gives CASSRGALAGIYEQYF. The chain has TRBV3-1 (or the pseudogene TRBV3-2) and TRBJ2-7, with 9 nucleotides matching TRBD2. The CDR3 contains 16 residues. V dropped 4 bases and J dropped 3; count of bases not matched to a gene: 10. CDR1 LGHDT and CDR2 YNNKEL come from the germline V gene (reference sequence).

This sequence joins TRBV9 and TRBJ1-2; TRBD1 matches at 9 bases. The CDR3 contains 14 residues. V gave up 4 bases and J gave up 7 bases; unmatched junction bases: 8. The germline gives CDR1 SGDLS, CDR2 YYNGEE. The CDR3 region is CASSRSQGAFGYTF. The CDR3 DNA follows: TGTGCCAGCAGCCGATCACAGGGGGCGTTTGGCTACACCTTC.

This clone was seen a handful of times. The chain couples TRBV29-1 to TRBJ2-1; 10 nucleotides agree with TRBD2. With 7 bases clipped from V and 7 bases from J, the junction kept 7 bases outside the gene matches. Germline V gene data show CDR1 as SQVTM and CDR2 as ANQGSEA. The CDR3 extends over 13 amino acids. The DNA for the CDR3 is TGCAGCGGTAGCGGGGGGTCATGGAATGAGCAGTTCTTC. Its protein is CSGSGGSWNEQFF.

The V and J genes are TRBV27 and TRBJ2-5, with D perhaps matching TRBD2 (7 bases). With 6 bases removed from V and 5 bases from J, the gap between germline ends came to 13 bases. Looked up from germline, CDR1 is MNHEY and CDR2 is SMNVEV (reference sequence). The CDR3 extends over 13 amino acids. The CDR3 DNA reads TGTGCCAGCAGGGGGAGGGGGGTCGAGACCCAGTACTTC. Translating it yields CASRGRGVETQYF.

The chain links TRBV21-1 to TRBJ1-4; whether TRBD1, the table's D call, matches the DNA was not checked. TRBV21-1 is reported as a pseudogene. CDR3 length: 13 residues. The CDR3 is CASSSDSNEKLFF. The CDR3 DNA follows: TGTGCCAGCAGCAGCGACAGTAACGAAAAACTGTTTTTT.

The V gene is TRBV30, the J gene TRBJ2-3; D call uncertain. Trimming cost V 1 base and J 4 bases, with 9 bases left between them. The CDR3 length is 13 residues. Germline V gives CDR1 GTSNPN, CDR2 SVGIG (reference sequence). DNA of the CDR3: TGTGCCTGGAGTGGAGTTCTTGCAGATACGCAGTATTTT. It encodes CAWSGVLADTQYF.